This T cell receptor (beta chain) was retrieved from a study of blood T cell repertoires in COVID-19. Assay: immunoSEQ multiplex PCR; the TCRdb copy retains only in-frame clones and omits some. The sample comprises approximately 89,000 clones, more than 80% of which are singletons, and approximately 13% rests with the top ten. A few counts support this clone. In germline, CDR1 is MNHEY, CDR2 SMNVEV (reference sequence). With 3 bases removed from V and 1 base from J, the gap between germline ends came to 24 bases. The CDR3 contains 19 residues. This TCR was sampled from a human donor in a cohort sampled during active COVID-19. Sequenced input: peripheral blood. V and J are TRBV27 and TRBJ1-2; D may be TRBD1 (6 bases). This CDR3 is CASSFTVLSGTTNNYGYTF. The DNA for the CDR3 is TGTGCCAGCAGTTTTACGGTCCTCTCCGGGACAACCAATAACTATGGCTACACCTTC.